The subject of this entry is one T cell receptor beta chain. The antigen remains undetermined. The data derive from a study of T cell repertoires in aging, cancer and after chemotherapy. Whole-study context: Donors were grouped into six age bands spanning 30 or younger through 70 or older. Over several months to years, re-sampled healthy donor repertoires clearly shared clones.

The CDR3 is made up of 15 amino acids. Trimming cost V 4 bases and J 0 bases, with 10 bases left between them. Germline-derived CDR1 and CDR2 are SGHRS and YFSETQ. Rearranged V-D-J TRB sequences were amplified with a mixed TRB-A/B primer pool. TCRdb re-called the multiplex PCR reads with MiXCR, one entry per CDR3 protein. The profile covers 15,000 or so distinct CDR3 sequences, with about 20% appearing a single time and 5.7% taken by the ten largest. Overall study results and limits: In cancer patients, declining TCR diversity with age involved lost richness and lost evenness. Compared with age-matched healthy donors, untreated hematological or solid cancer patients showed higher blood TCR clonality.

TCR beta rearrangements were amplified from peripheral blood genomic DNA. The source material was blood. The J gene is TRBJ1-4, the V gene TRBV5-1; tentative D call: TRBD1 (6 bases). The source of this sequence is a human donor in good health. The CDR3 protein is CASSTTGSTNEKLFF. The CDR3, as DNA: TGCGCCAGCAGCACTACAGGGTCAACTAATGAAAAACTGTTTTTT.